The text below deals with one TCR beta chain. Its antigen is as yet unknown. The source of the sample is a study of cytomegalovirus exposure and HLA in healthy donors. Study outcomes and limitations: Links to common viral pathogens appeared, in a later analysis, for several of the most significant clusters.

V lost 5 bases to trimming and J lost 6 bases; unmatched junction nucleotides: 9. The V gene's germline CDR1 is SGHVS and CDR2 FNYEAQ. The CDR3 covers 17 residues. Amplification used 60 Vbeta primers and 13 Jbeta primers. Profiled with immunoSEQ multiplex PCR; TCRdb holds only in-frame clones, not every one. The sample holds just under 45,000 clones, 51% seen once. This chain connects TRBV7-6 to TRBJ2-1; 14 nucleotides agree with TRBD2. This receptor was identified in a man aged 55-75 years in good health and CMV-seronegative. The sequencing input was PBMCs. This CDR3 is CASSHGTSGSKGNEQFF. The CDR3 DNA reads TGTGCCAGCAGCCACGGGACTAGCGGGAGTAAAGGCAATGAGCAGTTCTTC.